This TCR beta chain derives from a study of technical replicates of blood from a handful of donors. Clones were sequenced by immunoSEQ multiplex PCR, and TCRdb holds only the in-frame ones, with some missing. The sample carries 75,000 to 95,000 clones, about 94% recorded once. In germline, CDR1 is SGHAT, CDR2 FQNNGV. V dropped 5 bases and J dropped 3; count of bases not matched to a gene: 2. This CDR3 region has 13 residues. The sample consisted of T cells isolated from PBMCs. This TCR came from a human donor in good health. The chain couples TRBV11-2 to TRBJ1-1; 8 bases are a match to TRBD1. DNA for the CDR3: TGTGCCAGCAGCCAACAGGGGGACACTGAAGCTTTCTTT. Protein: CASSQQGDTEAFF.